The 8 T cell receptor beta chains in this list originate from one sample, sequenced in a study of CD8+CD57+ T cells in acquired aplastic anemia. Previously, flow cytometry had revealed CD8+CD57+ cell expansion in the patients chosen for sequencing. Both TCR beta VDJ combination and CDR3 sequence profiling were carried out. Genomic DNA was the template for this profiling. TCRdb used MiXCR to reprocess the reads, holding one entry per CDR3 protein. Seen here are some 120,000 distinct CDR3 sequences, almost 40% observed once, and the top ten hold about 2.6%. The sample consisted of sorted CD4+, CD8+, or CD8+CD57+ T cells (not recorded which) from PBMCs. Receptors originate from a human donor with aplastic anemia.

This clonotype occurred many times. V gene TRBV20-1 combines with J gene TRBJ1-1, with TRBD1 matching over 7 bases. The germline V gene encodes CDR1 DFQATT and CDR2 SNEGSKA (reference sequence). Trimming removed 3 bases from V and 0 bases from J; junction bases left unmatched: 7. The length of the CDR3 is 15 residues. CDR3 nucleotides: TGCAGTGCTAGTACACGACAGGGCGTGAACACTGAAGCTTTCTTT. Translation gives CSASTRQGVNTEAFF.

A remark on this clonotype: Just one base apart from a much larger clone, this may be a read error. CDR3 amino acids: CATQGPGTDTRYF. CDR3 nucleotides: TGTGCCACCCAGGGACCTGGCACAGATACGCGGTATTTT. The chain joins TRBV6-1 to TRBJ2-3; D may match TRBD1 or TRBD2 (5 bases each). Germline assignment: CDR1 MNHNS and CDR2 SASEGT. The CDR3 loop spans 13 amino acids.

This clonotype was seen a few times. This sequence joins TRBV28 and TRBJ1-5; D is perhaps TRBD1 (6 bases). This CDR3 has 14 amino acids. Germline CDR1 MDHEN, CDR2 SYDVKM. The V end lost 6 bases, the J end lost 7 bases, and 16 bases lay between the germline ends. The CDR3 region has the DNA TGTGCCAGCAGCCGAGTAAGGACAGCGCAGCCCCAGCATTTT. It yields the protein CASSRVRTAQPQHF. Combining the CDR3 with reference TRBV28 and TRBJ1-5 gives the whole variable domain DVKVTQSSRYLVKRTGEKVFLECVQDMDHENMFWYRQDPGLGLRLIYFSYDVKMKEKGDIPEGYSVSREKKERFSLILESASTNQTSMYLCASSRVRTAQPQHFGDGTRLSIL.

The chain is built from TRBV10-1 and TRBJ2-7; D is ambiguous. This CDR3 contains 12 residues. Germline CDR1 is WNHNN and CDR2 is SYGVQD (reference sequence). V was cut by 7 bases and J by 2 bases, with 9 bases left in between. The CDR3 DNA reads as TGCGCCAGCATGAGTGGCACCTACGAGCAGTACTTC. Its translation is CASMSGTYEQYF.

V usage is TRBV20-1 and J usage is TRBJ1-6, with D perhaps matching TRBD1 (5 bases). Trimming cost V 3 bases and J 7 bases, with 10 bases left between them. In germline, CDR1 is DFQATT, CDR2 SNEGSKA (reference sequence). The CDR3 loop spans 13 amino acids. CDR3 nucleotide sequence: TGCAGTGCTAGTAGGTCAGGGAATTCACCCCTCCACTTT. This encodes CSASRSGNSPLHF.

J is TRBJ1-2 and V is TRBV30, with TRBD1 identical over 9 bases. This CDR3 contains 14 residues. Per the germline V gene, CDR1 is GTSNPN and CDR2 is SVGIG (reference sequence). With V trimmed by 1 base and J by 7 bases, 7 bases remained unmatched. CDR3: CAWSANRGQGGYTF. CDR3 coding DNA: TGTGCCTGGAGTGCGAACAGGGGGCAGGGTGGCTACACCTTC.

The table lists this clonotype with many counts. The chain uses TRBV29-1 and TRBJ1-2, with D perhaps TRBD1 (6 bases). The ends were cut back, 7 bases at V and 7 bases at J, with 19 bases in the middle. Germline V CDR1 and CDR2: SQVTM, ANQGSEA. CDR3 size: 13 residues. CDR3 amino acids: CSASGTPVGGYTF. CDR3 nucleotides: TGCAGCGCCTCCGGGACACCCGTCGGTGGCTACACCTTC.

This clonotype was recorded at least ten times. The chain uses TRBV6-6 and TRBJ1-3; D not certain. V was shortened by 0 bases and J by 4 bases, with 4 bases between the two germline ends. This CDR3 comprises 13 residues. The germline CDR1 and CDR2 sequences are MNHNY and SVGAGI (reference sequence). CDR3 nucleotides: TGTGCCAGCAGTTACTCGTCGGGAAACACCATATATTTT. As protein: CASSYSSGNTIYF.